Sequencing of this T cell receptor beta chain was carried out in a study of tumor-infiltrating lymphocytes in oesophageal squamous cell carcinoma (dated by TCRdb to 2016 to 2017). This clonotype is characterized as large (0.1 to 1%). This receptor's antigen is unknown. No base-level quality is on record; no much larger clone is a single base apart. Library creation used PCR. This sample was sequenced with an Illumina HiSeq 2000. TCRdb passed the public sequencing reads through fastp at Q25 and MiXCR, retaining productive beta sequences. For every CDR3 protein sequence, its rows merge into one entry that carries the most common genes and DNA. Within this sample are some 10,000 distinct CDR3 sequences, with less than 75% of them counted one time only. Jointly, the top ten make up more than 20% of the sample. V ends up 6 bases short and J 1 base short, with an unmatched junction base count of 9. Taken from cysteine to phenylalanine, the CDR3 has 16 residues. The read is trimmed to its CDR3 DNA, 48 bases read in frame from base 1.

Specimen: esophageal tumor tissue. The chain joins TRBV12-3 or TRBV12-4 to TRBJ2-5; 9 junctional bases match TRBD2. The sequence was collected from a female donor with esophageal squamous cell carcinoma. The CDR3 corresponds to CASSPTGRGGQETQYF. In nucleotides, the sequence is TGTGCCAGCAGCCCCACGGGGCGGGGGGGCCAAGAGACCCAGTACTTC.